Listed below are T cell receptor beta chains from one sample, sequenced in a study of cytomegalovirus exposure and HLA in healthy donors. The protocol was immunoSEQ multiplex PCR, while the TCRdb copy is restricted to in-frame clones and leaves out a portion. The sample comprises 110,000 to 150,000 clones, 70% of which are singletons, and 2.1% rests with the top ten. Sequencing was done on a sample of PBMCs. These receptors originate from a woman in her fifties or sixties in good health and CMV-seropositive. CDR3s include the opening cysteine and the closing phenylalanine or tryptophan. The D gene is left open where the match is weak. A row's size may be missing; if present it is once, few, many or a size class.

>TRBJ2-7|NA|TRBD2|TRBV5-1
CASSLEASGRGEQYF
TGCGCCAGCAGCTTGGAGGCTAGCGGGAGAGGCGAGCAGTACTTC
>TRBJ2-3|NA|NA|TRBV18
CASSPTGLLGFNTDTQYF
TGTGCCAGCTCACCGACGGGACTCCTGGGGTTTAACACAGATACGCAGTATTTT
>TRBJ1-1|few|TRBD1|TRBV18
CASSLRDRGRGSTEAFF
TGTGCCAGCTCCCTCCGGGACAGGGGAAGAGGGAGCACTGAAGCTTTCTTT
>TRBJ1-5|NA|TRBD1|TRBV19
CASSLAGGTNQPQHF
TGTGCCAGTAGTCTGGCAGGGGGCACCAATCAGCCCCAGCATTTT
>TRBJ1-6|NA|TRBD1|TRBV18
CASSTGVTHNSPLHF
TGTGCCAGCTCGACAGGGGTCACGCATAATTCACCCCTCCACTTT
>TRBJ1-4|NA|NA|TRBV28
CASSFGGAGGEKLFF
TGTGCCAGCAGTTTCGGGGGGGCAGGTGGGGAAAAACTGTTTTTT
>TRBJ2-7|few|NA|TRBV11-1
CASSRGRDTAYEQYF
TGTGCCAGCAGCCGAGGAAGGGACACCGCCTACGAGCAGTACTTC
>TRBJ1-4|NA|TRBD1|TRBV27
CASSQGTGDGKLFF
TGTGCCAGCAGTCAAGGGACAGGGGACGGAAAACTGTTTTTT
>TRBJ1-3|few|NA|TRBV10-2
CASSDGGSDSGNTIYF
TGCGCCAGCAGTGATGGCGGATCTGACTCTGGAAACACCATATATTTT
>TRBJ1-2|few|TRBD1|TRBV6-5
CASSQGQGYGYTF
TGTGCCAGCAGCCAAGGACAGGGCTATGGCTACACCTTC
>TRBJ1-1|few|NA|TRBV6-6
CASSYLSGEAFF
TGTGCCAGCAGTTACCTGTCCGGGGAAGCTTTCTTT
>TRBJ1-4|NA|NA|TRBV25-1
CASSQVGGVYLFF
TGTGCCAGCAGTCAAGTTGGGGGGGTGTATCTGTTTTTT
>TRBJ1-1|NA|NA|TRBV10-3
CAIRSDSADTEAFF
TGTGCCATCAGATCCGACAGTGCCGACACTGAAGCTTTCTTT
>TRBJ1-1|NA|TRBD1|TRBV6-1
CASGQGARGNTEAFF
TGTGCCAGCGGGCAGGGGGCGCGGGGGAACACTGAAGCTTTCTTT
>TRBJ1-2|NA|NA|TRBV6-5
CASRPDSTYGYTF
TGTGCCAGCAGACCCGACAGTACGTATGGCTACACCTTC